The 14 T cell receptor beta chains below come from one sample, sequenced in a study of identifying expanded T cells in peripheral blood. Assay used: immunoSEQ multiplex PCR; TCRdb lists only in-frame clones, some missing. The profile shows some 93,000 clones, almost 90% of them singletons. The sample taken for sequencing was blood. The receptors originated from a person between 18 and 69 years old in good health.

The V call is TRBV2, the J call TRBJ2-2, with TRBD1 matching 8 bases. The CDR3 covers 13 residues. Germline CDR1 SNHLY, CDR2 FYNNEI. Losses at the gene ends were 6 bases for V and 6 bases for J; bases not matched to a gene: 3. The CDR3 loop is CASRMTGAGELFF. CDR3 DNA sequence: TGTGCCAGCAGAATGACAGGGGCCGGGGAGCTGTTTTTT.

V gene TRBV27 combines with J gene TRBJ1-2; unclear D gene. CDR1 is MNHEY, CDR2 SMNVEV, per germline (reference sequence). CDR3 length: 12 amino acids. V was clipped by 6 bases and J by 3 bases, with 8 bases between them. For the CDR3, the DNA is TGTGCCAGCAGAAAAGGCGACTATGGCTACACCTTC. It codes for CASRKGDYGYTF.

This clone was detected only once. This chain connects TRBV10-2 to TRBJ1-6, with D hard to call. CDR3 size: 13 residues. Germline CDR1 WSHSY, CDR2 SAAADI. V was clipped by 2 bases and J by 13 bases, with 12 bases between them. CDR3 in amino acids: CASSERSRGPLHF. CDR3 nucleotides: TGCGCCAGCAGTGAGAGGTCGCGGGGTCCCCTCCACTTT.

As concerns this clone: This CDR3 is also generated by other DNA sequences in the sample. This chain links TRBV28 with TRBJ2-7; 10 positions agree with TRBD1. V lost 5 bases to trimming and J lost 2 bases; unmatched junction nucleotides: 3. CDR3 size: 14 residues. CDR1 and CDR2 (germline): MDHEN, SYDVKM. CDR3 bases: TGTGCCAGCAGTCGGACAGGGGGGGCCTACGAGCAGTACTTC. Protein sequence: CASSRTGGAYEQYF.

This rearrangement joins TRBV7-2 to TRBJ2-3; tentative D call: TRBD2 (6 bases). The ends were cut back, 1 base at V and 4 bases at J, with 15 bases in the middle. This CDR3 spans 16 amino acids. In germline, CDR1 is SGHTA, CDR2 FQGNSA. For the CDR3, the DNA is TGTGCCAGCAGCTTAGTGGTCGGGAGCGGCCCAGATACGCAGTATTTT. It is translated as CASSLVVGSGPDTQYF.

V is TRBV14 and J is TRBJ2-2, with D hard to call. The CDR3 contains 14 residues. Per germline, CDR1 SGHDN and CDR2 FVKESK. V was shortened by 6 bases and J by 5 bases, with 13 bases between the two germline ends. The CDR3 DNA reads TGTGCCAGCAGTCCTCTTGGATTGACCGGGGAGCTGTTTTTT. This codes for CASSPLGLTGELFF.

CDR3 DNA: TGTGCCAGCAGTTTATTGGGGGTCTCCAATCAGCCCCAGCATTTT. Encoded protein: CASSLLGVSNQPQHF. J is TRBJ1-5 and V is TRBV28, with a possible D match to TRBD1 (5 bases). Germline V lookup: CDR1 MDHEN, CDR2 SYDVKM. The CDR3 is 15 residues long. Deletions cut 1 base from V and 3 bases from J, with 10 bases between.

CDR3 coding DNA: TGTGCCAGCAGCCTAGCTACAGGCTCCTACGAGCAGTACTTC. It codes for CASSLATGSYEQYF. V and J are TRBV21-1 and TRBJ2-7. TRBV21-1 is classified as a pseudogene. The CDR3 extends over 14 amino acids.

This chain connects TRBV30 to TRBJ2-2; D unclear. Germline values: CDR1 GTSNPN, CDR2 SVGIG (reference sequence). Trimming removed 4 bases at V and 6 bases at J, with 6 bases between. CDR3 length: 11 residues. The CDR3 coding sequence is TGTGCCTGGAACTTATCCGGGGAGCTGTTTTTT. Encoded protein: CAWNLSGELFF.

The CDR3 loop reads CASSHFNEQFF. The CDR3 nucleotides are TGCGCCAGCAGCCACTTCAATGAGCAGTTCTTC. The chain employs TRBV4-1 and TRBJ2-1, with D hard to call. The CDR3 has 11 residues. V lost 3 bases and J lost 6, with 3 bases in between. Germline lookup yields CDR1 MGHRA and CDR2 YSYEKL.

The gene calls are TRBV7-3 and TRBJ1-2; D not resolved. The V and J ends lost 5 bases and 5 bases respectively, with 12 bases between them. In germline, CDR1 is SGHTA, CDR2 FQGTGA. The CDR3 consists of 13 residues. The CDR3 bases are TGTGCCAGCAGCCTCGGACCGTTTTATGGCTACACCTTC. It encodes CASSLGPFYGYTF. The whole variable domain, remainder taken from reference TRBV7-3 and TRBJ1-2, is GAGVSQTPSNKVTEKGKYVELRCDPISGHTALYWYRQSLGQGPEFLIYFQGTGAADDSGLPNDRFFAVRPEGSVSTLKIQRTERGDSAVYLCASSLGPFYGYTFGSGTRLTVV.

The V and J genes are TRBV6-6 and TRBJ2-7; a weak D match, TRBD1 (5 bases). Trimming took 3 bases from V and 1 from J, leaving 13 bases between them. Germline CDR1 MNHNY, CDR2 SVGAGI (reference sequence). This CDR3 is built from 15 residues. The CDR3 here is CASSYHRKGSYEQYF. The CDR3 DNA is TGTGCCAGCAGTTATCACAGAAAGGGGTCCTACGAGCAGTACTTC.

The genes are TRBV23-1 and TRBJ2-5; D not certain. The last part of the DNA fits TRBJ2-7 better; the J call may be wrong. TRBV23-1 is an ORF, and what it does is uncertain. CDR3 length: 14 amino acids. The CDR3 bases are TGCGCCAGCAGTCAATCTGGGAACCCGCACGAGCAGTACTTC. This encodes CASSQSGNPHEQYF.

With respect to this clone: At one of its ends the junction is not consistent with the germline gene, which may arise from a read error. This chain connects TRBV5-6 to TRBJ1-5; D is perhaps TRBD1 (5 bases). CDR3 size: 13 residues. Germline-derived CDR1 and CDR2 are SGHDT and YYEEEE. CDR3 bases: TGTACCAGCAGCTTGGGGGTTCGGGGGCCCCAGCATTTT. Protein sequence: CTSSLGVRGPQHF.